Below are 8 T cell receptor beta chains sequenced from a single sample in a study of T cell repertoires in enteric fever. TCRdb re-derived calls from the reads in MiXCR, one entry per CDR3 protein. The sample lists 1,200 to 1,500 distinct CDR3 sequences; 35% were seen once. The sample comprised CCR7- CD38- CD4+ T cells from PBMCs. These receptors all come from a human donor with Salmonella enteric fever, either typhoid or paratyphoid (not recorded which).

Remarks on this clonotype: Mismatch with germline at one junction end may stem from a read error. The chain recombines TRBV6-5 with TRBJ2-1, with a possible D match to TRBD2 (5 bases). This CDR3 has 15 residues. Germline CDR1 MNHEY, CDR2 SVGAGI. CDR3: CASSYSSTYVNEQFF. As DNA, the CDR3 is TGTGCAAGCAGTTACTCTAGCACTTACGTCAATGAGCAGTTCTTC.

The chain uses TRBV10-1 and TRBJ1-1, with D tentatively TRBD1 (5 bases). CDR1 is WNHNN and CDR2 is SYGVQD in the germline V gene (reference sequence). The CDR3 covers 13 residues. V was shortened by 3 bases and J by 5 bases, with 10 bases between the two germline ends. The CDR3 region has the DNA TGCGCCAGCAGTGAATTCGGGGGAACTGAAGCTTTCTTT. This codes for CASSEFGGTEAFF.

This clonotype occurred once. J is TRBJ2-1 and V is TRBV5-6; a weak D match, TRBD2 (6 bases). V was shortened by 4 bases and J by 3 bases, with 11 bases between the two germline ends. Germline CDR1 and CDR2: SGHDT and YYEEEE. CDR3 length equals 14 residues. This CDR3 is CASSTSRIYNEQFF. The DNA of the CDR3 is TGTGCCAGCAGCACTAGCAGAATCTACAATGAGCAGTTCTTC.

CDR3 protein: CASRTSGSNEQFF. The CDR3, as DNA: TGTGCCAGCAGGACTAGCGGGAGTAATGAGCAGTTCTTC. The V gene is TRBV6-1, the J gene TRBJ2-1, with TRBD2 matching over 12 bases. V lost 6 bases to trimming and J lost 7 bases; unmatched junction nucleotides: 1. The CDR3 totals 13 residues. CDR1 is MNHNS and CDR2 is SASEGT in the germline V gene.

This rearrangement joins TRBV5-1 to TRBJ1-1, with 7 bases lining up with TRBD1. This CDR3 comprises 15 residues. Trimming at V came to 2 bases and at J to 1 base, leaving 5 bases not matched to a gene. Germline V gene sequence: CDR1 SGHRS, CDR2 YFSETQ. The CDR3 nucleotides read TGCGCCAGCAGCTTACAGGGGCCGCCGAACACTGAAGCTTTCTTT. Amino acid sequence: CASSLQGPPNTEAFF.

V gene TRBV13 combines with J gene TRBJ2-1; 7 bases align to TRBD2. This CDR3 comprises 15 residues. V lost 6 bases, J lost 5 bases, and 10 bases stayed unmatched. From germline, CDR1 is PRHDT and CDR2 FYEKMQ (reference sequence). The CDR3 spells CASSLYSSGHNEQFF. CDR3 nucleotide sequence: TGTGCCAGCAGTTTATATTCTAGCGGTCACAATGAGCAGTTCTTC.

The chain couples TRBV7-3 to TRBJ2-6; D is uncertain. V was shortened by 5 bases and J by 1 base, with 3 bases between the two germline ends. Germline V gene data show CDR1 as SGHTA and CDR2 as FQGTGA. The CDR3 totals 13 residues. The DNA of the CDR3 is TGTGCCAGCAGCCCTTCTGGGGCCAACGTCCTGACTTTC. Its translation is CASSPSGANVLTF.

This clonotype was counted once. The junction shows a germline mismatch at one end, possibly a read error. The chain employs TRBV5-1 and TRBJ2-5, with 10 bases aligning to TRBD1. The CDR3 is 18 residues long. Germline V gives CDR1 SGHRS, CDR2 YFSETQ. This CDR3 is CASSLGDRGLTNKEAQYF. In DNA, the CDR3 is TGCGCCAGCAGCTTGGGGGACAGGGGACTCACAAATAAAGAGGCCCAGTACTTC.